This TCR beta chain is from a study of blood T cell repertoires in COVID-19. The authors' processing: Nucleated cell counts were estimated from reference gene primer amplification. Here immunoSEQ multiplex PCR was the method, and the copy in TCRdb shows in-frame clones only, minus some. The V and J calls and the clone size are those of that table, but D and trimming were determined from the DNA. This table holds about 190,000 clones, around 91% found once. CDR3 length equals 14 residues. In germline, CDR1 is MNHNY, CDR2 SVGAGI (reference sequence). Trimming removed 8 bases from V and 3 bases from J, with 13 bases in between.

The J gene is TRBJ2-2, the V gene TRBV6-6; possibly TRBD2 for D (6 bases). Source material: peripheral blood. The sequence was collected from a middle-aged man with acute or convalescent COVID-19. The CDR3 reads CASVVGGDTGELFF. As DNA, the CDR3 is TGTGCCAGCGTCGTCGGAGGGGACACCGGGGAGCTGTTTTTT.